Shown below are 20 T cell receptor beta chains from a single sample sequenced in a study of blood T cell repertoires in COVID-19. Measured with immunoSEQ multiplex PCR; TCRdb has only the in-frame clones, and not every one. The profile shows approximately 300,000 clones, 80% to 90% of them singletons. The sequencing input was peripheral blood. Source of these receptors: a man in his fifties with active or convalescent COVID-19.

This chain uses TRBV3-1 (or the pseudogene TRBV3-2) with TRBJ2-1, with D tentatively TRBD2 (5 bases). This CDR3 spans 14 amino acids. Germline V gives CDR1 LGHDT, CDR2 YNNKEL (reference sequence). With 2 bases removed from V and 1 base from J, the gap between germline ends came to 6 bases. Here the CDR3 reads CASSQRGSYNEQFF. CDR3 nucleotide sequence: TGTGCCAGCAGCCAACGGGGATCCTACAATGAGCAGTTCTTC.

CDR3 in DNA: TGTGCCAGCCGGAGGACAACTAATGAAAAACTGTTTTTT. This translates into CASRRTTNEKLFF. The chain employs TRBV6-5 and TRBJ1-4; no definite D call. Germline V gene lookup returns CDR1 MNHEY and CDR2 SVGAGI. The CDR3 sequence is 13 residues long. V was trimmed by 8 bases and J by 0 bases, leaving 7 bases between them.

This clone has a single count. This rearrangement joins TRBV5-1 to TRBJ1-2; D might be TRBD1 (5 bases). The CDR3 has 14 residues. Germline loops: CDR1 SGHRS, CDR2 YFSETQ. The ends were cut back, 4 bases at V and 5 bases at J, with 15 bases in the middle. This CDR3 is CASSADKIDYGYTF. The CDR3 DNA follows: TGCGCCAGCAGCGCGGACAAGATAGATTATGGCTACACCTTC.

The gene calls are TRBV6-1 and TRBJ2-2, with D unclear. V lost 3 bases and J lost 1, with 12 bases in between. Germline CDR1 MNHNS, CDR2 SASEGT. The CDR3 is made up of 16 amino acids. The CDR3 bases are TGTGCCAGCAGTGATTACGGAAGACTGAACACCGGGGAGCTGTTTTTT. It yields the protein CASSDYGRLNTGELFF.

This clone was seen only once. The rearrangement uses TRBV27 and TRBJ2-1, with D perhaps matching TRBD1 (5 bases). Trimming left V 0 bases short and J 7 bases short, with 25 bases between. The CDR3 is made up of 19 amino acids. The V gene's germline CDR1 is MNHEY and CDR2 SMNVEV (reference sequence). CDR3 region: CASSLSSFRVQGNGNEQFF. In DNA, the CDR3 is TGTGCCAGCAGTTTATCATCGTTTAGGGTTCAGGGAAACGGGAATGAGCAGTTCTTC.

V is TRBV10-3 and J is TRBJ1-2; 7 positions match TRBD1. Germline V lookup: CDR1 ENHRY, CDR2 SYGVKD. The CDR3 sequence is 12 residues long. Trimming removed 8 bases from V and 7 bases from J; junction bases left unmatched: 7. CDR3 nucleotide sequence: TGTGCCATCGTACGACAGGGCGGTGGCTACACCTTC. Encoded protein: CAIVRQGGGYTF.

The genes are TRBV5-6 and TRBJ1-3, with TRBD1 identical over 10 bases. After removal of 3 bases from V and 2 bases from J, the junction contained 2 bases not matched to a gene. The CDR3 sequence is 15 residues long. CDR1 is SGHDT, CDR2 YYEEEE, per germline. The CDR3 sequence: CASSWGQGPGNTIYF. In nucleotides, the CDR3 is TGTGCCAGCAGCTGGGGACAGGGGCCTGGAAACACCATATATTTT. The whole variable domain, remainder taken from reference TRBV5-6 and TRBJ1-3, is DAGVTQSPTHLIKTRGQQVTLRCSPKSGHDTVSWYQQALGQGPQFIFQYYEEEERQRGNFPDRFSGHQFPNYSSELNVNALLLGDSALYLCASSWGQGPGNTIYFGEGSWLTVV.

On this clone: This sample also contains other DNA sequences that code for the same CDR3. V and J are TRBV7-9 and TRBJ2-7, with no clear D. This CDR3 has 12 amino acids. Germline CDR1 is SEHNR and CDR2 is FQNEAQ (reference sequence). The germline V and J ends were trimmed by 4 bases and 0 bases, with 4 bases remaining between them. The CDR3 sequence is CASSSLSYEQYF. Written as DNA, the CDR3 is TGTGCCAGCAGCTCCCTCTCCTACGAGCAGTACTTC.

The CDR3 region has the DNA TGTGCCAGCAGTCCACAGGGGGCGGGTATGGGAGAAAAACTGTTTTTT. It translates to CASSPQGAGMGEKLFF. V and J are TRBV28 and TRBJ1-4; TRBD1 aligns across 9 bases. The germline CDR1 and CDR2 sequences are MDHEN and SYDVKM. CDR3 length equals 16 residues. With 5 bases clipped from V and 8 bases from J, the junction kept 12 bases outside the gene matches.

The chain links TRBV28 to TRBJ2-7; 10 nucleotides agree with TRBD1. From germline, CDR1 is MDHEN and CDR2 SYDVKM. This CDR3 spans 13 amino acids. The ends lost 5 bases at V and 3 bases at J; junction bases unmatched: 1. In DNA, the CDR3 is TGTGCCAGCAGTGGGACAGGGGTCTACGAGCAGTACTTC. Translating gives CASSGTGVYEQYF.

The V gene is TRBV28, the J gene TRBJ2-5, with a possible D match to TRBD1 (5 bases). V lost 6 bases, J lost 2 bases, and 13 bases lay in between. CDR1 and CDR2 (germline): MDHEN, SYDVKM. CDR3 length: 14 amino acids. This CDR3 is CASSWGLLQETQYF. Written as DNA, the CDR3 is TGTGCCAGCAGCTGGGGCCTACTGCAAGAGACCCAGTACTTC.

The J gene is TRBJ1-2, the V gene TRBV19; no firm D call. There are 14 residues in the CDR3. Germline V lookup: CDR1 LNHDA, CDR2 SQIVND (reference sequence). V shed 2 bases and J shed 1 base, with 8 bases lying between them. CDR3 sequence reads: CASSISAYNYGYTF. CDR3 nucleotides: TGTGCCAGTAGTATAAGTGCCTATAACTATGGCTACACCTTC.

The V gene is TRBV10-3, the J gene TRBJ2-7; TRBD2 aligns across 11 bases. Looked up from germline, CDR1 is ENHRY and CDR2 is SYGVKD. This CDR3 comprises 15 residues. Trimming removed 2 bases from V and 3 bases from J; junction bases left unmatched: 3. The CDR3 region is CAISEGGTSGYEQYF. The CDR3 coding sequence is TGTGCCATCAGTGAGGGGGGGACTAGCGGCTACGAGCAGTACTTC.

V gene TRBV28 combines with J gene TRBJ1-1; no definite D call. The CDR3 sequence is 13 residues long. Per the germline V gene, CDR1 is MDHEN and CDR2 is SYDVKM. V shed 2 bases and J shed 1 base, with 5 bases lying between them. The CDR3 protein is CASSLPKNTEAFF. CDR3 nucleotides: TGTGCCAGCAGTTTACCCAAGAACACTGAAGCTTTCTTT.

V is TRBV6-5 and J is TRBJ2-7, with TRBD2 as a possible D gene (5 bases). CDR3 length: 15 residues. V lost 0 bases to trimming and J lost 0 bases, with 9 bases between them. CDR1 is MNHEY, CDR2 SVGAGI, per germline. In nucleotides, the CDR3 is TGTGCCAGCAGTTACTCGATACGGGGCTCCTACGAGCAGTACTTC. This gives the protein CASSYSIRGSYEQYF.

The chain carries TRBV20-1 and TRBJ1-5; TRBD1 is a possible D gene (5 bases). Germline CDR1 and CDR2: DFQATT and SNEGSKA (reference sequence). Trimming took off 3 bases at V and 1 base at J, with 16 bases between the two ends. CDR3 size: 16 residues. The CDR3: CSASNSQDRSNQPQHF. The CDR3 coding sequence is TGCAGTGCTAGTAATTCACAGGACCGAAGCAATCAGCCCCAGCATTTT.

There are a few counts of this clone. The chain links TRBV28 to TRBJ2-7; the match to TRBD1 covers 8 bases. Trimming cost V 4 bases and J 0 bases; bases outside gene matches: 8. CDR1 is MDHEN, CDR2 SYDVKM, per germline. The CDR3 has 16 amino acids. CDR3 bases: TGTGCCAGCAGTTCATTTTCAGGGGGCTACTCCTACGAGCAGTACTTC. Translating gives CASSSFSGGYSYEQYF.

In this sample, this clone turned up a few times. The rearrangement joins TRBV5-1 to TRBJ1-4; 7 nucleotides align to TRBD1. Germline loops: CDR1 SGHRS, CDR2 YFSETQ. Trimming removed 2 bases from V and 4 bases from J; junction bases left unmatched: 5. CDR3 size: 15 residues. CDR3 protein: CASSLLGTVNEKLFF. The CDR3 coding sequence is TGCGCCAGCAGCTTACTCGGGACAGTTAATGAAAAACTGTTTTTT.

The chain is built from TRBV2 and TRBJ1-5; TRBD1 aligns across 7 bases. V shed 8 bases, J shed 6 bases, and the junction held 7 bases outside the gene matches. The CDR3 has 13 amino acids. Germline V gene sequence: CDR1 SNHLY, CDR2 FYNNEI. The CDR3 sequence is CASGGGGFQPQHF. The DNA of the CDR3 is TGTGCCAGCGGAGGAGGGGGCTTTCAGCCCCAGCATTTT. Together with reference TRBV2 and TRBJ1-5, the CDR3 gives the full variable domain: EPEVTQTPSHQVTQMGQEVILRCVPISNHLYFYWYRQILGQKVEFLVSFYNNEISEKSEIFDDQFSVERPDGSNFTLKIRSTKLEDSAMYFCASGGGGFQPQHFGDGTRLSIL.

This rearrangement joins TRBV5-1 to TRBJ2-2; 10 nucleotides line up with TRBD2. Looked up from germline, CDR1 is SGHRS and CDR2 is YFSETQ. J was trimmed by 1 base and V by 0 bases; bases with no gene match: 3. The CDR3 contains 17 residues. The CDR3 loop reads CASSLGPSGGNTGELFF. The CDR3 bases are TGCGCCAGCAGCTTGGGCCCTAGCGGGGGGAACACCGGGGAGCTGTTTTTT.